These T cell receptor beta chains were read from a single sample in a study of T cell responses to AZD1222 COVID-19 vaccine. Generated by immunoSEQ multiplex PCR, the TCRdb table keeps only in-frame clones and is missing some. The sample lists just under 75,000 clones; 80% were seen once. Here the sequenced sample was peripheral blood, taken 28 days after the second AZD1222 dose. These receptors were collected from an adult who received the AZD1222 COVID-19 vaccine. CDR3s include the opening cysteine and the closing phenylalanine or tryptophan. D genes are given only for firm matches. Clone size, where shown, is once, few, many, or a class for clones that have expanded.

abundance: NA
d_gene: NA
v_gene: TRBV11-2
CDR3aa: CASSLSRSSYNEQFF

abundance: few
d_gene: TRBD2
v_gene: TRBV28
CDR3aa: CASSGTSGSYEQYF

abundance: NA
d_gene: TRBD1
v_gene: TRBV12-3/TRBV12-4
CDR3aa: CASSFGQVDEQYF

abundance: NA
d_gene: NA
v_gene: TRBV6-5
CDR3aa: CASRAFLVDEQFF

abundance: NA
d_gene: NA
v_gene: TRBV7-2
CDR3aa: CASSPRLGGYGAGELFF

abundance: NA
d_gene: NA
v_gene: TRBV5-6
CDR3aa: CASSRPGHSGYTF

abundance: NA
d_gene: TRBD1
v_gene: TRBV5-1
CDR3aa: CATKGQGGDNSPLHF

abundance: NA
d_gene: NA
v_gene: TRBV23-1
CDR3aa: CASSQAGSNEKLFF

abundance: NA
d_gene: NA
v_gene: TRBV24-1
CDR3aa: CATSDFGTGDQETQYF

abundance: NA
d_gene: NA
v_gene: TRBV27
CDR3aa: CASSLSGASGSSQHF

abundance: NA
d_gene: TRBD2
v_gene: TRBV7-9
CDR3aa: CASSSGLGVDTQYF

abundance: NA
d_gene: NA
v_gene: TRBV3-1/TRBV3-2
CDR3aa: CASSRVGSQETQYF

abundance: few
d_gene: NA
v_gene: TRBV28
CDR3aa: CASRYSPAGSNQPQHF

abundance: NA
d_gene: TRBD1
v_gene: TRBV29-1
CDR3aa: CSVRDSRNQPQHF

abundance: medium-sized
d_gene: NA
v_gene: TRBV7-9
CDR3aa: CASSDHERGTYQETQYF

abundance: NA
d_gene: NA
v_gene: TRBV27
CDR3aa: CASSSIELNTEAFF

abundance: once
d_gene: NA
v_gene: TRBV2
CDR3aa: CASSGKEFQETQYF

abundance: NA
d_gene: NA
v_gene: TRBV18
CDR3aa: CASRRPASTGELFF

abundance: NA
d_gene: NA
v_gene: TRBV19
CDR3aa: CASSDGGGAVYEQYF

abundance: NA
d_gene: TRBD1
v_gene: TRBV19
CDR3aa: CASSRIGTGFYEQYF

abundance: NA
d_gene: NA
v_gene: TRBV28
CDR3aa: CASSPIQQGNTEAFF

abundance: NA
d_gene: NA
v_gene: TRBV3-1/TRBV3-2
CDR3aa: CASSQADGKTQYF

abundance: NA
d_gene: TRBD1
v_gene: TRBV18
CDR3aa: CASSRQGSKETQYF

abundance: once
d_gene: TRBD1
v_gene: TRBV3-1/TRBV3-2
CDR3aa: CASRSTGGNEQFF

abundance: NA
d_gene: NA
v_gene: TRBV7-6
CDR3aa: CASSLKGQGVDRFNEQFF

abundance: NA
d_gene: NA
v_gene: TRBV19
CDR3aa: CASSSGAATNEQFF

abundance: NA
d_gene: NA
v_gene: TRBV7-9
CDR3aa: CASSSTPGAEAFF

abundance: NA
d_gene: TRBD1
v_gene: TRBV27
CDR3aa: CASRKQGASGNTIYF

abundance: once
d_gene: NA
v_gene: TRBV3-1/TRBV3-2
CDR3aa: CASSQASQNTGELFF

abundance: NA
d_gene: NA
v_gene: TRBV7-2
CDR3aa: CASSLARGSTDTQYF

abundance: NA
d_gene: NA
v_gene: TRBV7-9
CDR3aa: CASSLVGVSSYEQYF

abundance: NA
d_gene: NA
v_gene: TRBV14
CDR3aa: CASGPGLTYNEQFF

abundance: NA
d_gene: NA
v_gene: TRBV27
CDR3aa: CASSETILEGTQYF

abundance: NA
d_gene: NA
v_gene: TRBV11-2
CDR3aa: CASSLVITTNTDTQYF

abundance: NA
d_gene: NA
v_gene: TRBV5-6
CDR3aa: CASRELGLTDTQYF

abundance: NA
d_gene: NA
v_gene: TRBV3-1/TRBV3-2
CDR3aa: CASSQAGATNEKLFF

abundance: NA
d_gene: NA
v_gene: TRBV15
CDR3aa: CATSRERGTEAFF

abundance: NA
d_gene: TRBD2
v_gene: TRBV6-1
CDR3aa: CASSEDSGSAHNEQFF

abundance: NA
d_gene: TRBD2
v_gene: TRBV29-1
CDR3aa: CSVPLLAATDTQYF

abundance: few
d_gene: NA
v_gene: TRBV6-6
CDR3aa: CASNNPRGGENSPLHF

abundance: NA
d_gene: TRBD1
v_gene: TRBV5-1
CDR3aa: CASSLHGQGSQETQYF

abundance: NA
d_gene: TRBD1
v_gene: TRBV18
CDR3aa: CASSPIPGTGDYTF

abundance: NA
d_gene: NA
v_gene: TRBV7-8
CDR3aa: CASSLEGRNQKLFF

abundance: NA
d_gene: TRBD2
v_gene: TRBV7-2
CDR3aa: CASSPNRLAGTGELFF

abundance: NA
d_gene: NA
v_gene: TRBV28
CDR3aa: CASSLRRRERETQYF

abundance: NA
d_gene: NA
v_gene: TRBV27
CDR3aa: CASSHYKNGLEIEKLFF

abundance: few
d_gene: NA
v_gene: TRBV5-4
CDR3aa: CASTPMGQGPHEQYF

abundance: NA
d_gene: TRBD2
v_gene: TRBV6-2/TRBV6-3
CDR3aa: CASSSHAGGGTKSFF

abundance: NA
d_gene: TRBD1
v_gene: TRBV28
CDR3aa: CASSPTGGSSNQPQHF

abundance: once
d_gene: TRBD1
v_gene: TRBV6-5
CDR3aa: CASSRTGGFSYEQYF